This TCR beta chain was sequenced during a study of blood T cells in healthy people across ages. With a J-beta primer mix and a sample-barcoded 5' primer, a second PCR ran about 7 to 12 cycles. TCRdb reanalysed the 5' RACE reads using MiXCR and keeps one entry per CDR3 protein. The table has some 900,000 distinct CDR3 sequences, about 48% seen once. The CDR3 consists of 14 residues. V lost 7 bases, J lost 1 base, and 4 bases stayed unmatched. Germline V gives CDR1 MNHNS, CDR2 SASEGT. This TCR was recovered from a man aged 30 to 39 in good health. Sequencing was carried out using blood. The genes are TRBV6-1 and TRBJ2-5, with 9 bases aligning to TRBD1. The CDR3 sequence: CASIKTGGQETQYF. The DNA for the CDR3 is TGTGCCAGCATCAAGACAGGGGGCCAAGAGACCCAGTACTTC.